The 18 T cell receptor beta chains in this list originate from one sample, sequenced in a study of blood T cell repertoires in COVID-19. Clones were read by immunoSEQ multiplex PCR, and TCRdb kept only the in-frame ones, dropping some. The sample records about 47,000 clones, around 80% being singletons. Sequencing input: peripheral blood. These receptors were taken from an older woman with acute or convalescent COVID-19.

V and J are TRBV10-3 and TRBJ1-4; 7 nucleotides align to TRBD1. Trimming at V came to 8 bases and at J to 7 bases, leaving 13 bases not matched to a gene. CDR1 and CDR2 (germline): ENHRY, SYGVKD. The CDR3 runs 15 residues. CDR3 sequence reads: CAIGRADRDGEKLFF. Written as DNA, the CDR3 is TGTGCCATCGGTAGAGCCGACAGGGACGGTGAAAAACTGTTTTTT.

The CDR3 DNA reads as TGCGCCAGCAGCCAGGGTCAGAGCGAGCAAGAGACCCAGTACTTC. Its translation: CASSQGQSEQETQYF. The chain combines TRBV4-3 with TRBJ2-5; no clear D gene. V lost 3 bases and J lost 2, with 13 bases in between. There are 15 residues in the CDR3. The germline CDR1 and CDR2 sequences are LGHNA and YSLEER.

The genes are TRBV7-2 and TRBJ2-1; a weak D match, TRBD2 (6 bases). The ends were cut back, 7 bases at V and 7 bases at J, with 14 bases in the middle. This CDR3 has 13 amino acids. CDR1 and CDR2 (germline): SGHTA, FQGNSA. CDR3 loop: CASKTRAGNEQFF. The DNA for the CDR3 is TGTGCCAGCAAAACAAGGGCGGGGAATGAGCAGTTCTTC.

This CDR3 is CSVEEGTSGQNEQFF. CDR3 coding DNA: TGCAGCGTTGAAGAAGGGACTAGCGGCCAAAATGAGCAGTTCTTC. The rearrangement joins TRBV29-1 to TRBJ2-1; 11 bases line up with TRBD2. The J segment lost 7 bases and the V segment lost 0 bases, leaving 5 bases of the junction unmatched. The CDR3 has 15 amino acids. CDR1 is SQVTM and CDR2 is ANQGSEA in the germline V gene.

This clone was seen a single time. The rearrangement uses TRBV12-3 or TRBV12-4 and TRBJ1-1; D call uncertain. The CDR3 runs to 13 residues. Trimming took off 0 bases at V and 4 bases at J, with 6 bases between the two ends. The CDR3 DNA reads as TGTGCCAGCAGTTTAGCTCGCGGCACTGAAGCTTTCTTT. It specifies CASSLARGTEAFF.

The chain carries TRBV29-1 and TRBJ1-1; TRBD1 matches at 7 bases. CDR1 and CDR2 from the germline V gene are SQVTM and ANQGSEA. J gave up 5 bases and V 6 bases, and 3 bases lay outside the gene matches. This CDR3 contains 11 residues. CDR3 amino acids: CSVDRETEAFF. CDR3 nucleotides: TGCAGCGTAGACAGGGAAACTGAAGCTTTCTTT. Supplemented by reference TRBV29-1 and TRBJ1-1, the full variable domain reads SAVISQKPSRDICQRGTSLTIQCQVDSQVTMMFWYRQQPGQSLTLIATANQGSEATYESGFVIDKFPISRPNLTFSTLTVSNMSPEDSSIYLCSVDRETEAFFGQGTRLTVV.

The V gene is TRBV19, the J gene TRBJ1-2; weak D call: TRBD1 (5 bases). This CDR3 has 14 amino acids. In germline, CDR1 is LNHDA, CDR2 SQIVND (reference sequence). Trimming stripped 5 bases from V and 7 bases from J, with 17 bases between. CDR3: CASSARSDSGGYTF. CDR3 sequence (DNA): TGTGCCAGTAGTGCCCGTTCAGACAGTGGTGGCTACACCTTC.

This chain's CDR3 is CASSLGLYGYTF. The CDR3 nucleotides read TGTGCCAGCAGCTTAGGTTTATATGGCTACACCTTC. The chain has TRBV7-9 and TRBJ1-2; the D is unclear. V lost 1 base to trimming and J lost 5 bases, with 5 bases between them. Germline V lookup: CDR1 SEHNR, CDR2 FQNEAQ (reference sequence). CDR3 length: 12 residues. The full variable domain, rest sourced from reference TRBV7-9 and TRBJ1-2, is DTGVSQNPRHKITKRGQNVTFRCDPISEHNRLYWYRQTLGQGPEFLTYFQNEAQLEKSRLLSDRFSAERPKGSFSTLEIQRTEQGDSAMYLCASSLGLYGYTFGSGTRLTVV.

The rearrangement uses TRBV9 and TRBJ2-2; D perhaps matches TRBD1 (5 bases). This CDR3 has 13 residues. The V gene's germline CDR1 is SGDLS and CDR2 YYNGEE. V dropped 0 bases and J dropped 7 bases, with 7 bases sitting between them. CDR3 amino acids: CASSVDRIGELFF. CDR3 DNA: TGTGCCAGCAGCGTAGACAGGATCGGGGAGCTGTTTTTT.

V and J are TRBV30 and TRBJ2-7; 7 bases are a match to TRBD1. From germline, CDR1 is GTSNPN and CDR2 SVGIG (reference sequence). There are 15 residues in the CDR3. Germline trimming cut 2 bases from V and 5 bases from J; bases unmatched to any gene: 12. In DNA, the CDR3 is TGTGCCTGGAGTCCCCCGACAGGGTTTAAGAACGAGCAGTACTTC. Its protein is CAWSPPTGFKNEQYF.

The rearrangement uses TRBV6-5 and TRBJ2-2; D uncertain. V lost 1 base and J lost 7, with 10 bases in between. The V gene's germline CDR1 is MNHEY and CDR2 SVGAGI. This CDR3 has 14 amino acids. The CDR3 spells CASSYFGGGGELFF. Here the CDR3 DNA reads TGTGCCAGCAGTTACTTTGGCGGCGGCGGGGAGCTGTTTTTT.

The chain links TRBV2 to TRBJ1-2, with TRBD1 identical over 7 bases. This CDR3 spans 13 amino acids. Germline assignment: CDR1 SNHLY and CDR2 FYNNEI. V lost 0 bases, J lost 10 bases, and 5 bases stayed unmatched. CDR3 loop: CASSEAQGGTYTF. Written as DNA, the CDR3 is TGTGCCAGCAGTGAAGCCCAGGGGGGCACCTACACCTTC.

This sequence joins TRBV5-4 and TRBJ1-2, with D unclear. From germline, CDR1 is SGHNT and CDR2 YYREEE (reference sequence). Trimming cost V 2 bases and J 8 bases, with 16 bases left between them. The CDR3 is 14 residues long. CDR3: CASSFWARNLGYTF. In DNA, the CDR3 is TGTGCCAGCAGCTTTTGGGCCCGAAACTTAGGCTACACCTTC.

This clone was found a few times. This chain joins TRBV2 and TRBJ2-3; TRBD2 agrees at 13 bases. V gave up 2 bases and J gave up 7 bases; unmatched junction bases: 9. The germline CDR1 and CDR2 sequences are SNHLY and FYNNEI. This CDR3 has 17 residues. The DNA of the CDR3 is TGTGCCAGCAGTGAAACTAGCGGGGGGGCCGGGGTATATACGCAGTATTTT. This encodes CASSETSGGAGVYTQYF.

The chain joins TRBV19 to TRBJ2-7; the D is unclear. V was clipped by 5 bases and J by 3 bases, with 14 bases between them. Germline V gives CDR1 LNHDA, CDR2 SQIVND (reference sequence). This CDR3 contains 14 residues. This chain's CDR3 is CASSPLLSLYEQYF. The CDR3 bases are TGTGCCAGTAGTCCCCTCTTATCACTCTACGAGCAGTACTTC. Together with reference TRBV19 and TRBJ2-7, the CDR3 gives the full variable domain: DGGITQSPKYLFRKEGQNVTLSCEQNLNHDAMYWYRQDPGQGLRLIYYSQIVNDFQKGDIAEGYSVSREKKESFPLTVTSAQKNPTAFYLCASSPLLSLYEQYFGPGTRLTVT.

There are a few counts of this clone. The chain combines TRBV30 with TRBJ2-7; maybe TRBD2 (6 bases). The CDR3 sequence is 13 residues long. Germline V gene lookup returns CDR1 GTSNPN and CDR2 SVGIG (reference sequence). V was pared by 2 bases and J by 6 bases, with 14 bases between. Here the CDR3 DNA reads TGTGCCTGGAGTCGGGAGATCCGGGCCGAGCAGTACTTC. Protein: CAWSREIRAEQYF.

The chain joins TRBV7-2 to TRBJ1-2; D is perhaps TRBD1 (5 bases). V was cut by 5 bases and J by 3 bases, with 16 bases left in between. Germline V gene sequence: CDR1 SGHTA, CDR2 FQGNSA. This CDR3 spans 15 amino acids. CDR3 region: CASSPSQTGDYGYTF. The DNA of the CDR3 is TGTGCCAGCAGCCCCTCCCAGACGGGGGACTATGGCTACACCTTC. Variable domain in full (rest from reference TRBV7-2 and TRBJ1-2): GAGVSQSPSNKVTEKGKDVELRCDPISGHTALYWYRQSLGQGLEFLIYFQGNSAPDKSGLPSDRFSAERTGGSVSTLTIQRTQQEDSAVYLCASSPSQTGDYGYTFGSGTRLTVV.

The rearrangement links TRBV5-1 to TRBJ1-1; TRBD1 might be the D (6 bases). Trimming pared 0 bases from V and 1 base from J, leaving 7 bases between. Per the germline V gene, CDR1 is SGHRS and CDR2 is YFSETQ. This CDR3 comprises 14 residues. The DNA for the CDR3 is TGCGCCAGCAGCTTGGTACAGGGGAACACTGAAGCTTTCTTT. It is translated as CASSLVQGNTEAFF. The variable domain in full, completed from reference TRBV5-1 and TRBJ1-1, reads KAGVTQTPRYLIKTRGQQVTLSCSPISGHRSVSWYQQTPGQGLQFLFEYFSETQRNKGNFPGRFSGRQFSNSRSEMNVSTLELGDSALYLCASSLVQGNTEAFFGQGTRLTVV.